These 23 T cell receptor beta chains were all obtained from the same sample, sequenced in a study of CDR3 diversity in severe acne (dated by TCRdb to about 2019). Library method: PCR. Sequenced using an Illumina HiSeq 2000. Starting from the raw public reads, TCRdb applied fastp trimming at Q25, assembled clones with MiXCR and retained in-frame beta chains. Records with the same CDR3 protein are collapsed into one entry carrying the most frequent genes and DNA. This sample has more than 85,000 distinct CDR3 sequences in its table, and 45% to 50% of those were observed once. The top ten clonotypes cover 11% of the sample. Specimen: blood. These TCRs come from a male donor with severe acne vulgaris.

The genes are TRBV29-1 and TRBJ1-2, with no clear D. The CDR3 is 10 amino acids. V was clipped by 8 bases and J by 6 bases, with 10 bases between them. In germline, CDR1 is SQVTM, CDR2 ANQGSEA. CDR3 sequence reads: CSSEGNGYTF. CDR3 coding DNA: TGCAGCTCCGAAGGGAATGGCTACACCTTC.

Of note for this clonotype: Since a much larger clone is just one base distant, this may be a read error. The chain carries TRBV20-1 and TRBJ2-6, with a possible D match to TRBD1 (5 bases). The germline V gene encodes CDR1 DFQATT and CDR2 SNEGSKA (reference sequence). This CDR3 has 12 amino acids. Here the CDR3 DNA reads TGCAGTGCTAGCTCTGGGGCCTACGTCCTGACTTTC. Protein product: CSASSGAYVLTF.

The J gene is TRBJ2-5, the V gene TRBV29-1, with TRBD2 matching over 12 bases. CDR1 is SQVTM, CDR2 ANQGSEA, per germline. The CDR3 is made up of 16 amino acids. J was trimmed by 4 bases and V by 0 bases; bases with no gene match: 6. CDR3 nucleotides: TGCAGCGTTGAAGAGCGACTAGCGGGAGATTCAGAGACCCAGTACTTC. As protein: CSVEERLAGDSETQYF.

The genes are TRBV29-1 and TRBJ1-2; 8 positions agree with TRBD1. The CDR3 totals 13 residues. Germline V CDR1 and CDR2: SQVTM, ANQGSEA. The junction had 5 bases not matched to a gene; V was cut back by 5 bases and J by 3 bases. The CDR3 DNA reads TGCAGCGTTAGAGGACAGGGTGACTATGGCTACACCTTC. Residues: CSVRGQGDYGYTF.

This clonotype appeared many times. The CDR3 spells CAWTTGTGFLETQYF. In nucleotides, the CDR3 is TGTGCCTGGACTACCGGGACAGGGTTTTTAGAGACCCAGTACTTC. The chain combines TRBV30 with TRBJ2-5; 9 bases agree with TRBD1. This CDR3 region has 15 residues. Germline lookup yields CDR1 GTSNPN and CDR2 SVGIG (reference sequence). V shed 4 bases and J 4 bases; nucleotides not matched to a gene: 10.

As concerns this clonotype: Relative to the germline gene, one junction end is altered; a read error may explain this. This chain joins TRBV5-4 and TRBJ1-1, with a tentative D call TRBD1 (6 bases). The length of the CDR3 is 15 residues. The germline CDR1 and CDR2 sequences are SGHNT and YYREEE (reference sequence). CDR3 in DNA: TGTGCCAGCAGCTTGGGGGGGGCAGGGAACGCTGAAGCTTTCTTT. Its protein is CASSLGGAGNAEAFF.

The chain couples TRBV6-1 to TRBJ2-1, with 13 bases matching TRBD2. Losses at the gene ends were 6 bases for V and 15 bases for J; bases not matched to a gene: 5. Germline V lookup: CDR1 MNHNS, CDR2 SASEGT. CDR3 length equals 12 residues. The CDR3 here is CASRGTSGKPFF. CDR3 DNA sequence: TGTGCCAGCAGAGGGACTAGCGGGAAGCCGTTCTTC.

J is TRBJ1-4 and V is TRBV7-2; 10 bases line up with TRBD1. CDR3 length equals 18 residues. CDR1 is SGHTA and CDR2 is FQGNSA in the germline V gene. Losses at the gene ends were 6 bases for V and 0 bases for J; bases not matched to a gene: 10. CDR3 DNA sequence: TGTGCCAGCAGAAACGGGACAGGGGTGAGGGCAACTAATGAAAAACTGTTTTTT. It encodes CASRNGTGVRATNEKLFF.

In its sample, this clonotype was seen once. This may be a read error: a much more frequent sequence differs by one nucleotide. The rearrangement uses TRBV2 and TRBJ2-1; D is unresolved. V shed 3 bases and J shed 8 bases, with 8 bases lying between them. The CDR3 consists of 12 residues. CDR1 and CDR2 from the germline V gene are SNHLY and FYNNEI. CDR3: CASSEGPHEQFF. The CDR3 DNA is TGTGCCAGCAGTGAGGGTCCCCATGAGCAGTTCTTC.

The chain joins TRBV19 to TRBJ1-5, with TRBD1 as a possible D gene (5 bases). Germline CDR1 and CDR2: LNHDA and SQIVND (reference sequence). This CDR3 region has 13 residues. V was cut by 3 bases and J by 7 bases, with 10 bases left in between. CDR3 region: CASSIESGQPQHF. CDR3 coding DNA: TGTGCCAGTAGTATCGAGTCAGGGCAGCCCCAGCATTTT.

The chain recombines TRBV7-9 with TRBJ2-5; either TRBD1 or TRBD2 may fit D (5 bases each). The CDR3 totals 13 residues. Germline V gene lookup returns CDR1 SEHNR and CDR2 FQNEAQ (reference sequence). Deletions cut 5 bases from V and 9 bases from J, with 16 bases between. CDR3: CASSLGRNQPQYF. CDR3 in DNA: TGTGCCAGCAGCCTGGGACGGAATCAGCCCCAGTACTTC.

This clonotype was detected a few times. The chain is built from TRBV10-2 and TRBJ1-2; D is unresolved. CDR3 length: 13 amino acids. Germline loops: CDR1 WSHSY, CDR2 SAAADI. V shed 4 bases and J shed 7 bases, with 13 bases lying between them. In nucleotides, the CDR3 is TGCGCCAGCAGTGCCGGGGTCCTTGGTGGCTACACCTTC. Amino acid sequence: CASSAGVLGGYTF.

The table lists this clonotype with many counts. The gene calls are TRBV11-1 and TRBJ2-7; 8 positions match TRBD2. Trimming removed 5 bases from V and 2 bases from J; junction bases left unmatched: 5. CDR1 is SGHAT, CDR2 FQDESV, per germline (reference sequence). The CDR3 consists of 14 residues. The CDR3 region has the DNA TGTGCCAGCAGCCCGGCGGGGGGTCCCTACGAGCAGTACTTC. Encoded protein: CASSPAGGPYEQYF.

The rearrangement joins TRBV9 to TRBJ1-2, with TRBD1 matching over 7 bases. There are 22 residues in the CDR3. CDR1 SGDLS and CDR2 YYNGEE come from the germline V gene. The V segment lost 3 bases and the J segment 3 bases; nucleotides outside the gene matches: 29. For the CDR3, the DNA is TGTGCCAGCAGCGCCCGGGACAGCGATAAAACGCCCGTCTCTTCGGACCACTATGGCTACACCTTC. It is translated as CASSARDSDKTPVSSDHYGYTF.

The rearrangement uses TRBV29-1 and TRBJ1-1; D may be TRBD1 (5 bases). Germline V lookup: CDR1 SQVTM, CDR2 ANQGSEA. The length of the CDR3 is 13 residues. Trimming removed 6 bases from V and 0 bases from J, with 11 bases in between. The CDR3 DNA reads TGCAGCGTCAACAGGAGGGTGAACACTGAAGCTTTCTTT. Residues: CSVNRRVNTEAFF. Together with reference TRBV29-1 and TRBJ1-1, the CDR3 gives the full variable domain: SAVISQKPSRDICQRGTSLTIQCQVDSQVTMMFWYRQQPGQSLTLIATANQGSEATYESGFVIDKFPISRPNLTFSTLTVSNMSPEDSSIYLCSVNRRVNTEAFFGQGTRLTVV.

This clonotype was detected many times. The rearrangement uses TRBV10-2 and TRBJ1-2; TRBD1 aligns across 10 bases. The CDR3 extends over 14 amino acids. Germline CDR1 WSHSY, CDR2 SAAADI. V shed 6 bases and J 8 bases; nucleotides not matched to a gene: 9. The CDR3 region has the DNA TGCGCCAGCAGGCTATTCGGGACAGGGGACGGCTACACCTTC. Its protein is CASRLFGTGDGYTF.

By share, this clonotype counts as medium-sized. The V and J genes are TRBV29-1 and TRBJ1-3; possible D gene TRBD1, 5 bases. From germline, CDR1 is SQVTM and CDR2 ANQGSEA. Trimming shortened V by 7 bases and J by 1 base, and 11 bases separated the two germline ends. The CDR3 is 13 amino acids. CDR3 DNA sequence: TGCAGCGCTCAGGGTGCATCTGGAAACACCATATATTTT. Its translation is CSAQGASGNTIYF.

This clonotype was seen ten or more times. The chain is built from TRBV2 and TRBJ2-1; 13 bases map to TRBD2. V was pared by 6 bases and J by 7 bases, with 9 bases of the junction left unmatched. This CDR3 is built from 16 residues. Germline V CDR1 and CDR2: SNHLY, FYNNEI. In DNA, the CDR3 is TGTGCCAGCAGCCGCGGACTAGCGGGAGTAGGGAATGAGCAGTTCTTC. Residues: CASSRGLAGVGNEQFF.

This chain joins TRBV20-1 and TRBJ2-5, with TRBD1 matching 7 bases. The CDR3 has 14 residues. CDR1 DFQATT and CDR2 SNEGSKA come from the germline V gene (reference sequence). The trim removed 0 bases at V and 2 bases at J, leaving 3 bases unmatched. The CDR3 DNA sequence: TGCAGTGCTAGAGAACAGGGGAGTCAAGAGACCCAGTACTTC. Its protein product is CSAREQGSQETQYF.

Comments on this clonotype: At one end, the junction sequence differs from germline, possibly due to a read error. DNA of the CDR3: TGTGCCAGCAGTGAATCCCGCGCTGGGGCCAACATCCTGACTTTT. Translation: CASSESRAGANILTF. V usage is TRBV25-1 and J usage is TRBJ2-6; tentative D call: TRBD1 (5 bases). This CDR3 is 15 amino acids long. The germline V gene has CDR1 MGHDK and CDR2 SYGVNS.

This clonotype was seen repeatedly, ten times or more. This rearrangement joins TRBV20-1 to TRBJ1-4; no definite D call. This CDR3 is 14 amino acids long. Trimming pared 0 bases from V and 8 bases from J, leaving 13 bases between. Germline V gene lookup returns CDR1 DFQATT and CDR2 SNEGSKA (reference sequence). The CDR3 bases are TGCAGTGCTAGAGATACCAACGGTGGGGAAAAACTGTTTTTT. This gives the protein CSARDTNGGEKLFF.

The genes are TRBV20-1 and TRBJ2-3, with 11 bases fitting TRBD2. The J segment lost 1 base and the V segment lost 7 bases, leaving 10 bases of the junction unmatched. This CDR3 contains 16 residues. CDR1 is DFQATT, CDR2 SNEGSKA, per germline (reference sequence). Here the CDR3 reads CSGKRASGRRTDTQYF. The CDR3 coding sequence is TGCAGTGGTAAAAGGGCTAGCGGGAGGCGCACAGATACGCAGTATTTT.

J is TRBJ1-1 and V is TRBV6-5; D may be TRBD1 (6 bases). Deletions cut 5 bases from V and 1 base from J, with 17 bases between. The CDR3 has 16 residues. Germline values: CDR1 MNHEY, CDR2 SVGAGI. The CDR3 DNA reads TGTGCCAGCAGTCCACTACGGGGGCAGCCGAACACTGAAGCTTTCTTT. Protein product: CASSPLRGQPNTEAFF.